This record covers a single T cell receptor beta chain. This clonotype is regarded as medium-sized (0.01 to 0.1%). What antigen it recognizes has not been identified. No much larger clone exists at a distance of one base, and base qualities are not known. This entry belongs to a study of spatial heterogeneity in lung cancer (dated by TCRdb to about 2019). About the study as a whole: Beta-chain transcripts were consistently detected in greater numbers than alpha-chain transcripts, which likely reflected higher beta-chain transcript abundance. In the raw uncorrected reads, each unique combination of TCR and UMI appeared on average more than ten times. Nonsynonymous mutation counts, determined by whole-exome sequencing of tumor tissue, were related to TCR repertoire features. TCR transcript counts in tumor regions correlated strongly with a T cell transcriptional module score from matched bulk RNA-seq. Both alpha and beta chains were TCR-sequenced in samples taken at surgery, namely 220 tumor regions, 63 to 70 matched nontumor lung samples and roughly 56 PBMC samples. In non-small cell lung cancer, the study made a quantitative comparison of TCR alpha and beta repertoires among multiple tumor regions, matched nontumor lung and blood.

The CDR3 goes from the cysteine to the phenylalanine over 15 residues. Only the CDR3 DNA is retained, 45 bases long and in frame from the first base. The germline V gene provides CDR1 SQVTM and CDR2 ANQGSEA. V lost 1 base and J lost 3 bases; the stretch between them is 16 bases long. The receptor library was made with 5' RACE. Data came from a NextSeq 500. The TCR library protocol attached a unique molecular identifier to each TCR cDNA molecule to allow correction of PCR and sequencing errors. Per the authors' processing: Decombinator tools were used for TCR identification, UMI-based error correction and CDR3 extraction. TCRs above a frequency of 2 per 1,000, corresponding to the top 1% of the tumor frequency distribution, were defined as expanded. Expanded tumor TCRs statistically deemed absent (corrected P<0.05) from at least one tumor region were classed as regional, and all other expanded tumor TCRs were classed as ubiquitous. Each repertoire was subsampled 100 times to 5,000 TCRs, after which Renyi diversity was computed with the R vegan package. CDR3 similarity networks were built from amino acid triplet string-kernel similarity, with CDR3s being connected when pairwise similarity was above 0.82. TCRdb ran its own pipeline on the public reads, namely fastp trimming at Q25 and MiXCR clone calling, and kept in-frame beta chains. Rows with one shared CDR3 protein collapse into an entry with the most common genes and DNA. The V and J calls come from TCRdb's annotation, not from the publication. This sample has 20,000 to 30,000 distinct CDR3 sequences in its table, and 8.8% of those were observed once. Clones ranked in the top ten supply less than 9.5% of the sample.

Summary of the overall study and its limitations: Estimated TCR-seq coverage of tumor T cells was only around 7.1% for alpha chains and about 12% for beta chains. The tumor nonsynonymous mutation count correlated with the number of expanded intratumoral alpha and beta TCRs. Additional single-cell paired TCR alpha and beta sequencing was considered necessary to confirm, at a functional level, the hypothesis that regional TCRs recognize regional mutations. The count of ubiquitous expanded TCRs correlated with the count of ubiquitous nonsynonymous mutations, and the count of regional expanded TCRs correlated with the count of regional nonsynonymous mutations.

Reading the label with the study, this specimen's time point is: sample taken at primary tumor resection. The donors were some 70 patients from the lung TRACERx cohort who had early-stage, untreated non-small cell lung cancer. For TCR sequencing, whole RNA was extracted from tumor and nontumor lung tissue, or from cryopreserved PBMC samples, and no cell sorting was done. Only patients with enough RNA available from two or more tumor regions were chosen for TCR sequencing. Tumor and adjacent nontumor lung specimens were reviewed by a lung pathologist before selection. Source: lung tumor tissue, taken at surgery. The TCR was taken from a male donor with early-stage non-small cell lung cancer. The chain joins TRBV29-1 to TRBJ2-7; the D region possibly corresponds to TRBD2 (7 bases align). The CDR3 region has the sequence CSVEGPPGGLYEQYF. The DNA sequence is TGCAGCGTTGAAGGGCCCCCCGGGGGGCTCTACGAGCAGTACTTC.